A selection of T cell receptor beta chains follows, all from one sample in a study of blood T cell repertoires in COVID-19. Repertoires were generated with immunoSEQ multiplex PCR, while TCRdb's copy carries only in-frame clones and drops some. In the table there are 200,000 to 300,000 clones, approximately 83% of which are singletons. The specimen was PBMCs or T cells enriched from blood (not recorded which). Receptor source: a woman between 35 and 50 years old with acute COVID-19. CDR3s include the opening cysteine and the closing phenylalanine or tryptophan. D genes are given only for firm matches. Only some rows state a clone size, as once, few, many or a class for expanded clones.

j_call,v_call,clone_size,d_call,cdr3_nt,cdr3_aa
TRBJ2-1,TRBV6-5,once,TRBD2,TGTGCCAGCATACTAGCGGGGGACTACAATGAGCAGTTCTTC,CASILAGDYNEQFF
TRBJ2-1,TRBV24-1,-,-,TGTGCCACCAGTTGGGGCGCAGGTGAGCAGTTCTTC,CATSWGAGEQFF
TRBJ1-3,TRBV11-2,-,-,TGTGCCAGCAGCCTGGGGGTAGGAGGGAACACCATATATTTT,CASSLGVGGNTIYF
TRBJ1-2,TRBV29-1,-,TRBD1,TGCAGCGTCACAGGGGTTAACTATGGCTACACCTTC,CSVTGVNYGYTF
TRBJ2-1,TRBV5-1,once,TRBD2,TGCGCCAGCAGCCCAGGGACTAGCGGGACCTACAATGAGCAGTTCTTC,CASSPGTSGTYNEQFF
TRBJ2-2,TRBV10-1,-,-,TGCGCCAGCAGTGTAGGGGTAGACACCGGGGAGCTGTTTTTT,CASSVGVDTGELFF
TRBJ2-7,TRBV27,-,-,TGTGCCAGCAGTCCACAGGGCAGAAAGAACTACGAGCAGTACTTC,CASSPQGRKNYEQYF
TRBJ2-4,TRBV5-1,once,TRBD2,TGCGCCAGCAGCCCCCTGACTAGCGGGATAGCCAAAAACATTCAGTACTTC,CASSPLTSGIAKNIQYF
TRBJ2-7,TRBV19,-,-,TGTGCCAGTAGTCCCGTGAACCCGCCGGGGTACGAGCAGTACTTC,CASSPVNPPGYEQYF
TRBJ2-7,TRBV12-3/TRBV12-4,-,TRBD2,TGTGCCAGCAGTTTCGGACTAGTCCCCGAGCAGTACTTC,CASSFGLVPEQYF
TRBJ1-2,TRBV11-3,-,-,TGTGCCAGCAGCTTAGATCTGGAGGGGCCTGGCTATGGCTACACCTTC,CASSLDLEGPGYGYTF
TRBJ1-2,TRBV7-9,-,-,TGTGCCAGCTCCCTAGGGGCCGGCTATGGCTACACCTTC,CASSLGAGYGYTF
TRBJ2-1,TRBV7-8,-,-,TGTGCCAGCAGCTTAGCCTTGGGGACTCCCGGGGAGCAGTTCTTC,CASSLALGTPGEQFF
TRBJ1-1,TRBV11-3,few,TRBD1,TGTGCCATCAGGACAGGCGAGAACACTGAAGCTTTCTTT,CAIRTGENTEAFF
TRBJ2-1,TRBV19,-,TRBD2,TGTGCCAGTAGTATAGGGGGGGGACTTGCCCACAATGAGCAGTTCTTC,CASSIGGGLAHNEQFF
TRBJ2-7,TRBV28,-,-,TGTGCCAGCAGTTTAGCTTTAGGGGGTGATGAGCAGTACTTC,CASSLALGGDEQYF
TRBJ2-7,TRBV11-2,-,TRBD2,TGTGCCAGCAGCTTTACTAGCGGATCCTACGAGCAGTACTTC,CASSFTSGSYEQYF
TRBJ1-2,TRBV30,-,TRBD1,TGTGCCTGGAGTCCCAGGGGGCGGTTGCCCCATGGCTACACCTTC,CAWSPRGRLPHGYTF
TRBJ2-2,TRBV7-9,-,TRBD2,TGTGCCAGCAGCTCTCTAGCGGAAACCGGGGAGCTGTTTTTT,CASSSLAETGELFF
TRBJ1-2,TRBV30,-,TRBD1,TGTGCCTGGAGTTTAGACAGGGGCGCCTATGGCTACACCTTC,CAWSLDRGAYGYTF
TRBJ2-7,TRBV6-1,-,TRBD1,TGTGCCAGCAGTGAAGCGGGACAGGGGTACGAGCAGTACTTC,CASSEAGQGYEQYF
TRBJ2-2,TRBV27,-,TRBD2,TGTGCCAGCAGTCTACTGGGACTAGCGGGAGCTGGCACCGGGGAGCTGTTTTTT,CASSLLGLAGAGTGELFF
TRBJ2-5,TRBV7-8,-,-,TGTGCCAGCAGCATCACTAGCCCCCAAGAGACCCAGTACTTC,CASSITSPQETQYF
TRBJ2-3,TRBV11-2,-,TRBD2,TGTGCCAGCAGCCCAGGGGTCCGACTAGCGGGATCAGATACGCAGTATTTT,CASSPGVRLAGSDTQYF
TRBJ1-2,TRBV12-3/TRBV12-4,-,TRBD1,TGTGCCAGCATCCCCGGGACAGGGGGTGGCTACACCTTC,CASIPGTGGGYTF
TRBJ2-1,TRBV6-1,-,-,TGTGCCAGCAGTGAACGTCGGGACACGGCCTACAATGAGCAGTTCTTC,CASSERRDTAYNEQFF
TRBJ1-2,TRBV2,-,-,TGTGCCAGCAGTGAAGCGTCGGTTAACTATGGCTACACCTTC,CASSEASVNYGYTF
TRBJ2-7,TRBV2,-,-,TGTGCCAGCAGTGTTTCAGGCGAGCAGTACTTC,CASSVSGEQYF